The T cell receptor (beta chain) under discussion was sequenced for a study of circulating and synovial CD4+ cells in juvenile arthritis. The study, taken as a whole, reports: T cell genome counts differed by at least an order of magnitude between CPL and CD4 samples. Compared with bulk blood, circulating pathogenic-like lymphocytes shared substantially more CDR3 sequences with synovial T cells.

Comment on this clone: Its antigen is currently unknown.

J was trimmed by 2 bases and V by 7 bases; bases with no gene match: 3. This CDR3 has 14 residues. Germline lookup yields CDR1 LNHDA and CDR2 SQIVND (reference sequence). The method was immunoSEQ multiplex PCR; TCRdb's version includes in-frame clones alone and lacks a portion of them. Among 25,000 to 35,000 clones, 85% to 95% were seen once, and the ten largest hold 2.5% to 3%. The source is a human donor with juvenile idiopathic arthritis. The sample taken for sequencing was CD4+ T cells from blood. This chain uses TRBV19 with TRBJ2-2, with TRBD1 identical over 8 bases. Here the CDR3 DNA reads TGTGCCAGTACGACAGGGGTCAACACCGGGGAGCTGTTTTTT. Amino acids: CASTTGVNTGELFF.